These T cell receptor beta chains were read from a single sample in a study of cytomegalovirus exposure and HLA in healthy donors. The repertoire was sequenced with immunoSEQ multiplex PCR; TCRdb's copy has only in-frame clones and lacks some. The sample contains more than 95,000 clones, around nine tenths of which appear only once. The specimen was PBMCs. These receptors all stem from a man aged 18 to 29 in good health and CMV-seropositive. Both conserved end residues are part of each CDR3. Fields, in order: CDR3 protein, CDR3 DNA, J gene, D gene, clone size, V gene. The D gene is left open where the match is weak. Clone size is not always given. Where it is, it says once, few, many or a class for expanded clones.

CDR3aa: CASAHRVAPGYNEQFF
CDR3nt: TGTGCTAGTGCCCACCGCGTGGCCCCAGGGTACAATGAGCAGTTCTTC
j_gene: TRBJ2-1
d_gene: .
abundance: .
v_gene: TRBV12-5

CDR3aa: CASSFSTGELFF
CDR3nt: TGCGCCAGCAGCTTTTCAACCGGGGAGCTGTTTTTT
j_gene: TRBJ2-2
d_gene: .
abundance: .
v_gene: TRBV5-1

CDR3aa: CASSRDRSSGANVLTF
CDR3nt: TGTGCCAGCAGTAGGGACAGGTCCTCTGGGGCCAACGTCCTGACTTTC
j_gene: TRBJ2-6
d_gene: TRBD1
abundance: .
v_gene: TRBV5-4

CDR3aa: CASSLRWSNTDTQYF
CDR3nt: TGTGCCAGCAGCTTAAGGTGGAGTAACACAGATACGCAGTATTTT
j_gene: TRBJ2-3
d_gene: .
abundance: .
v_gene: TRBV11-2

CDR3aa: CASAHAWDRGFDEQYF
CDR3nt: TGTGCCAGCGCCCACGCGTGGGACAGGGGGTTTGACGAGCAGTACTTC
j_gene: TRBJ2-7
d_gene: TRBD1
abundance: .
v_gene: TRBV7-9

CDR3aa: CASSIDLLGGGQVSNQPQHF
CDR3nt: TGTGCCAGTAGTATAGATCTGCTGGGGGGGGGACAGGTTAGCAATCAGCCCCAGCATTTT
j_gene: TRBJ1-5
d_gene: TRBD1
abundance: .
v_gene: TRBV19

CDR3aa: CASSLMRLEGFNQPQHF
CDR3nt: TGTGCCAGCAGCTTGATGCGATTGGAGGGATTCAATCAGCCCCAGCATTTT
j_gene: TRBJ1-5
d_gene: .
abundance: .
v_gene: TRBV5-6

CDR3aa: CASSETVRGSYEQYF
CDR3nt: TGTGCCAGCAGTGAAACAGTAAGGGGCTCCTACGAGCAGTACTTC
j_gene: TRBJ2-7
d_gene: .
abundance: .
v_gene: TRBV2

CDR3aa: CATWDGLSSGANVLTF
CDR3nt: TGTGCCACCTGGGACGGACTAAGCTCTGGGGCCAACGTCCTGACTTTC
j_gene: TRBJ2-6
d_gene: .
abundance: .
v_gene: TRBV19

CDR3aa: CASSGPERETQYF
CDR3nt: TGTGCCAGCAGTGGTCCAGAGCGGGAGACCCAGTACTTC
j_gene: TRBJ2-5
d_gene: .
abundance: .
v_gene: TRBV2

CDR3aa: CASRGTATNEKLFF
CDR3nt: TGCGCCAGCCGCGGGACAGCAACTAATGAAAAACTGTTTTTT
j_gene: TRBJ1-4
d_gene: TRBD1
abundance: .
v_gene: TRBV10-2

CDR3aa: CASSAGGGSNGYTF
CDR3nt: TGTGCCAGTAGTGCCGGAGGAGGGTCGAATGGCTACACCTTC
j_gene: TRBJ1-2
d_gene: .
abundance: .
v_gene: TRBV19

CDR3aa: CASSLSSSGYNEQFF
CDR3nt: TGTGCCAGCAGCTTATCGTCTAGCGGGTACAATGAGCAGTTCTTC
j_gene: TRBJ2-1
d_gene: TRBD2
abundance: .
v_gene: TRBV11-3

CDR3aa: CASSPGTSKDNEQFF
CDR3nt: TGTGCCAGCAGTCCCGGGACTAGCAAAGACAATGAGCAGTTCTTC
j_gene: TRBJ2-1
d_gene: TRBD2
abundance: .
v_gene: TRBV4-2

CDR3aa: CASGHGAGTGAEAFF
CDR3nt: TGTGCCAGCGGCCACGGGGCCGGGACAGGCGCTGAAGCTTTCTTT
j_gene: TRBJ1-1
d_gene: TRBD1
abundance: .
v_gene: TRBV4-2

CDR3aa: CSVGTGKGYGYTF
CDR3nt: TGCAGCGTCGGGACAGGGAAGGGCTATGGCTACACCTTC
j_gene: TRBJ1-2
d_gene: TRBD1
abundance: .
v_gene: TRBV29-1

CDR3aa: CASSQGISGEQYF
CDR3nt: TGTGCCAGCAGTCAAGGAATTTCGGGCGAGCAGTACTTC
j_gene: TRBJ2-7
d_gene: .
abundance: .
v_gene: TRBV6-5

CDR3aa: CASSLGGQVGEKLFF
CDR3nt: TGCGCCAGCAGCTTGGGGGGACAGGTTGGGGAAAAACTGTTTTTT
j_gene: TRBJ1-4
d_gene: TRBD1
abundance: .
v_gene: TRBV5-1

CDR3aa: CASSYAREYTEAFF
CDR3nt: TGTGCCAGCAGTTACGCCAGGGAATACACTGAAGCTTTCTTT
j_gene: TRBJ1-1
d_gene: .
abundance: .
v_gene: TRBV6-5

CDR3aa: CASSLEGGYNSPLHF
CDR3nt: TGTGCCAGCAGCTTAGAAGGGGGTTATAATTCACCCCTCCACTTT
j_gene: TRBJ1-6
d_gene: .
abundance: .
v_gene: TRBV7-8

CDR3aa: CASSGGADTGELFF
CDR3nt: TGTGCCAGTAGCGGGGGGGCCGACACCGGGGAGCTGTTTTTT
j_gene: TRBJ2-2
d_gene: TRBD2
abundance: .
v_gene: TRBV11-3

CDR3aa: CASKVQQGVEKLFF
CDR3nt: TGTGCCAGCAAAGTTCAACAGGGGGTAGAAAAACTGTTTTTT
j_gene: TRBJ1-4
d_gene: TRBD1
abundance: .
v_gene: TRBV2

CDR3aa: CASSLGPFTDTQYF
CDR3nt: TGTGCCAGCAGCTTAGGGCCATTCACAGATACGCAGTATTTT
j_gene: TRBJ2-3
d_gene: .
abundance: few
v_gene: TRBV7-8

CDR3aa: CASSLLAGGQDYEQYF
CDR3nt: TGCGCCAGCAGCTTGCTCGCAGGTGGACAAGACTACGAGCAGTACTTC
j_gene: TRBJ2-7
d_gene: .
abundance: .
v_gene: TRBV5-1

CDR3aa: CASAPGLPNTGELFF
CDR3nt: TGTGCCAGTGCCCCGGGACTACCGAACACCGGGGAGCTGTTTTTT
j_gene: TRBJ2-2
d_gene: TRBD2
abundance: .
v_gene: TRBV2

CDR3aa: CASSLGPDEKLFF
CDR3nt: TGTGCCAGCAGCTTAGGTCCCGATGAAAAACTGTTTTTT
j_gene: TRBJ1-4
d_gene: .
abundance: .
v_gene: TRBV7-2

CDR3aa: CASRTLLAGGHETQYF
CDR3nt: TGTGCCAGCAGAACCCTTCTCGCGGGGGGGCATGAGACCCAGTACTTC
j_gene: TRBJ2-5
d_gene: TRBD2
abundance: .
v_gene: TRBV2

CDR3aa: CASSRGGDTQYF
CDR3nt: TGTGCCAGCAGTCGAGGGGGAGATACGCAGTATTTT
j_gene: TRBJ2-3
d_gene: .
abundance: .
v_gene: TRBV2

CDR3aa: CASSLAPGQDFETQYF
CDR3nt: TGTGCCAGCAGCTTAGCGCCGGGACAGGATTTTGAGACCCAGTACTTC
j_gene: TRBJ2-5
d_gene: TRBD1
abundance: .
v_gene: TRBV7-8

CDR3aa: CASRPGHLPQAKNIQYF
CDR3nt: TGTGCCAGCAGGCCGGGACACTTGCCACAAGCCAAAAACATTCAGTACTTC
j_gene: TRBJ2-4
d_gene: .
abundance: .
v_gene: TRBV7-2

CDR3aa: CASSFKGGHVDGYTF
CDR3nt: TGTGCCAGCAGCTTTAAAGGGGGACATGTCGATGGCTACACCTTC
j_gene: TRBJ1-2
d_gene: .
abundance: .
v_gene: TRBV7-9

CDR3aa: CASSFGFGSEFSGNTIYF
CDR3nt: TGTGCCAGCAGCTTCGGATTCGGCAGCGAATTCTCTGGAAACACCATATATTTT
j_gene: TRBJ1-3
d_gene: .
abundance: .
v_gene: TRBV5-4

CDR3aa: CASSQTRGKELNQPQHF
CDR3nt: TGTGCCAGCTCACAGACCCGGGGAAAGGAACTCAATCAGCCCCAGCATTTT
j_gene: TRBJ1-5
d_gene: .
abundance: .
v_gene: TRBV18

CDR3aa: CASSSGTLASNQPQHF
CDR3nt: TGTGCCAGCTCATCCGGGACTCTTGCTAGCAATCAGCCCCAGCATTTT
j_gene: TRBJ1-5
d_gene: .
abundance: .
v_gene: TRBV18

CDR3aa: CASGDRPSGNTIYF
CDR3nt: TGTGCCAGCGGAGACCGACCCTCTGGAAACACCATATATTTT
j_gene: TRBJ1-3
d_gene: .
abundance: .
v_gene: TRBV11-2

CDR3aa: CASSPGLAGGREQFF
CDR3nt: TGCGCCAGCAGCCCTGGACTAGCGGGGGGCCGGGAGCAGTTCTTC
j_gene: TRBJ2-1
d_gene: TRBD2
abundance: .
v_gene: TRBV5-1

CDR3aa: CASSPRGGNTEAFF
CDR3nt: TGTGCCAGCAGCCCCAGAGGGGGCAACACTGAAGCTTTCTTT
j_gene: TRBJ1-1
d_gene: TRBD1
abundance: .
v_gene: TRBV11-2

CDR3aa: CASSQGLAGGPKDTQYF
CDR3nt: TGCGCCAGCAGCCAGGGACTAGCGGGGGGGCCTAAAGATACGCAGTATTTT
j_gene: TRBJ2-3
d_gene: TRBD2
abundance: .
v_gene: TRBV10-1

CDR3aa: CASSLGHHEQFF
CDR3nt: TGTGCCAGCAGCTTAGGACACCATGAGCAGTTCTTC
j_gene: TRBJ2-1
d_gene: .
abundance: .
v_gene: TRBV11-3

CDR3aa: CASSSQGAGYTF
CDR3nt: TGTGCCAGCAGCAGCCAGGGGGCTGGCTACACCTTC
j_gene: TRBJ1-2
d_gene: TRBD1
abundance: .
v_gene: TRBV6-5

CDR3aa: CASSLDRRNTGELFF
CDR3nt: TGTGCCAGCAGTTTGGACAGGAGAAACACCGGGGAGCTGTTTTTT
j_gene: TRBJ2-2
d_gene: TRBD1
abundance: .
v_gene: TRBV6-5

CDR3aa: CASRTGFF
CDR3nt: TGTGCCAGCAGGACAGGGTTCTTC
j_gene: TRBJ2-1
d_gene: .
abundance: once
v_gene: TRBV2

CDR3aa: CASRFVLSRVANTEAFF
CDR3nt: TGTGCAAGTCGCTTTGTTCTTTCCAGGGTGGCGAACACTGAAGCTTTCTTT
j_gene: TRBJ1-1
d_gene: .
abundance: .
v_gene: TRBV12-2

CDR3aa: CASSLDGAVGVYGYTF
CDR3nt: TGTGCCAGCAGCTTGGATGGGGCCGTCGGAGTTTATGGCTACACCTTC
j_gene: TRBJ1-2
d_gene: .
abundance: .
v_gene: TRBV5-4

CDR3aa: CATSSRQGLPGELFF
CDR3nt: TGTGCCACCAGTTCTCGACAGGGTTTACCCGGGGAGCTGTTTTTT
j_gene: TRBJ2-2
d_gene: TRBD1
abundance: .
v_gene: TRBV15

CDR3aa: CASSYLVAKESGNTIYF
CDR3nt: TGTGCCAGCAGTTACCTCGTGGCCAAAGAAAGTGGAAACACCATATATTTT
j_gene: TRBJ1-3
d_gene: .
abundance: .
v_gene: TRBV5-6

CDR3aa: CASSEGGETQYF
CDR3nt: TGTGCCAGCAGTGAGGGCGGGGAGACCCAGTACTTC
j_gene: TRBJ2-5
d_gene: .
abundance: .
v_gene: TRBV6-1

CDR3aa: CASSPSGSTEAFF
CDR3nt: TGTGCCAGCAGCCCCTCAGGCAGTACTGAAGCTTTCTTT
j_gene: TRBJ1-1
d_gene: .
abundance: .
v_gene: TRBV14